This T cell receptor (beta chain) is from a study of OX40 agonist ivuxolimab in advanced cancers. Study-level information: Ivuxolimab, an antibody that agonizes OX40 (CD134), was administered to the patients.

TCRdb keeps only in-frame clones here, not all; method: immunoSEQ multiplex PCR. The table has around 60,000 clones, 65% to 85% seen once; the top ten hold roughly 1.9%. Worth noting for this clone: Antigen: not known.

People who had autoimmune disease history or systemic immunosuppression were excluded. Germline assignment: CDR1 SGDLS and CDR2 YYNGEE. Trimming removed 1 base from V and 2 bases from J, with 12 bases in between. This CDR3 comprises 15 residues. Study findings and constraints: On average, CD8+ T cells had more expanded clones than CD4+.

This receptor was identified in an adult with an advanced solid tumor such as melanoma, head and neck, liver or kidney cancer. The chain is built from TRBV9 and TRBJ1-1; D call uncertain. The sequences come from CD4+ or CD8+ T cells sorted from blood, collected in a trial of the OX40 agonist ivuxolimab. The CDR3 loop reads CASSVRPVPNTEAFF. CDR3 sequence (DNA): TGTGCCAGCAGCGTAAGACCAGTACCTAACACTGAAGCTTTCTTT.